These 19 T cell receptor beta chains were all obtained from the same sample, sequenced in a study of cytomegalovirus exposure and HLA in healthy donors. Amplification used 60 Vbeta primers and 13 Jbeta primers. Libraries were prepared by immunoSEQ multiplex PCR; TCRdb keeps only in-frame clonotypes and omits some of them. The sample holds roughly 150,000 clones, more than 70% seen once. Input material: PBMCs. All receptors derive from a male donor in good health and CMV-seronegative.

The V call is TRBV5-6, the J call TRBJ2-7; 12 nucleotides align to TRBD1. The germline V gene encodes CDR1 SGHDT and CDR2 YYEEEE. The CDR3 consists of 16 residues. Trimming removed 5 bases from V and 7 bases from J; junction bases left unmatched: 13. The CDR3 DNA sequence: TGTGCCAGCAGTATTGGGGGGGACAGGGGGCGATGGGAGCAGTACTTC. Amino acid sequence: CASSIGGDRGRWEQYF.

The chain employs TRBV28 and TRBJ1-6; the match to TRBD1 covers 8 bases. After removal of 6 bases from V and 5 bases from J, the junction contained 6 bases not matched to a gene. Germline V gene sequence: CDR1 MDHEN, CDR2 SYDVKM. The CDR3 length is 15 residues. The CDR3 here is CASRGSDRDNSPLHF. In DNA form, the CDR3 reads TGTGCCAGCAGGGGGTCGGACAGGGATAATTCACCCCTCCACTTT. Supplemented by reference TRBV28 and TRBJ1-6, the full variable domain reads DVKVTQSSRYLVKRTGEKVFLECVQDMDHENMFWYRQDPGLGLRLIYFSYDVKMKEKGDIPEGYSVSREKKERFSLILESASTNQTSMYLCASRGSDRDNSPLHFGNGTRLTVT.

The table lists this clone with a count of one. The gene calls are TRBV18 and TRBJ1-6, with 7 bases that match TRBD1. The germline V gene encodes CDR1 KGHSH and CDR2 LQKENI. The length of the CDR3 is 15 residues. After removal of 6 bases from V and 5 bases from J, the junction contained 7 bases not matched to a gene. CDR3 coding DNA: TGTGCCAGCTCCCCGTCGACAGGGAATAATTCACCCCTCCACTTT. Protein sequence: CASSPSTGNNSPLHF.

This chain links TRBV15 with TRBJ2-3, with D uncertain. This CDR3 has 19 amino acids. Germline V lookup: CDR1 LNHNV, CDR2 YYDKDF (reference sequence). V was shortened by 0 bases and J by 2 bases, with 21 bases between the two germline ends. For the CDR3, the DNA is TGTGCCACCAGCAGAGATAGTGGCATCGTACTACTCAACACAGATACGCAGTATTTT. Translated, it gives CATSRDSGIVLLNTDTQYF.

This clone was picked up a small number of times. The chain couples TRBV30 to TRBJ2-5; 9 bases map to TRBD2. CDR3 size: 16 residues. The V gene end was trimmed by 1 base and the J gene end by 7 bases; junction bases not matched to a gene: 13. Per germline, CDR1 GTSNPN and CDR2 SVGIG (reference sequence). This CDR3 reads CAWSGPQRGAGGTQYF. In nucleotides, the CDR3 is TGTGCCTGGAGTGGTCCTCAGCGGGGGGCCGGAGGGACCCAGTACTTC.

This clone has only one observation. The J gene is TRBJ1-4, the V gene TRBV10-3; no firm D call. The V end was cut by 0 bases, the J end by 8 bases, with 7 bases between. Germline values: CDR1 ENHRY, CDR2 SYGVKD. The CDR3 covers 13 residues. Written as DNA, the CDR3 is TGTGCCATCAGTGAGTCGTCCGGGGAAAAACTGTTTTTT. Protein sequence: CAISESSGEKLFF.

This sequence joins TRBV4-1 and TRBJ1-4; D may be TRBD1 (6 bases). V dropped 4 bases and J dropped 6 bases, with 12 bases sitting between them. Germline V CDR1 and CDR2: MGHRA, YSYEKL. The CDR3 totals 14 residues. This chain's CDR3 is CASSRGHLDEKLFF. DNA of the CDR3: TGCGCCAGCAGCCGGGGACACCTGGATGAAAAACTGTTTTTT.

The J gene is TRBJ1-4, the V gene TRBV18; perhaps TRBD1 as D (5 bases). V was shortened by 3 bases and J by 9 bases, with 17 bases between the two germline ends. This CDR3 contains 15 residues. In germline, CDR1 is KGHSH, CDR2 LQKENI. CDR3 sequence: CASSPSDITWKKLFF. CDR3 bases: TGTGCCAGCTCACCCTCGGACATAACCTGGAAAAAACTGTTTTTT. The full variable domain, its missing parts supplied by reference TRBV18 and TRBJ1-4, is NAGVMQNPRHLVRRRGQEARLRCSPMKGHSHVYWYRQLPEEGLKFMVYLQKENIIDESGMPKERFSAEFPKEGPSILRIQQVVRGDSAAYFCASSPSDITWKKLFFGSGTQLSVL.

Comment on this clone: Distinct nucleotide sequences in the sample also encode this CDR3. This sequence joins TRBV28 and TRBJ1-5, with 9 bases matching TRBD1. The ends lost 4 bases at V and 4 bases at J; junction bases unmatched: 2. Germline values: CDR1 MDHEN, CDR2 SYDVKM. The CDR3 sequence is 14 residues long. The CDR3 region is CASSSGQGNQPQHF. CDR3 DNA sequence: TGTGCCAGCAGTTCTGGACAGGGGAATCAGCCCCAGCATTTT.

This clone was seen a single time. Germline is not matched at one junction end, which may reflect a read error. This chain joins TRBV5-6 and TRBJ2-1; 9 bases match TRBD2. The germline CDR1 and CDR2 sequences are SGHDT and YYEEEE. The CDR3 is made up of 14 amino acids. The CDR3 region has the DNA TGTGCCAGCAGCTTGGCCCTATTGAGCGGGAGGTTGATCTTC. It yields the protein CASSLALLSGRLIF.

The chain combines TRBV2 with TRBJ1-1; D is undetermined. The V end was cut by 11 bases, the J end by 1 base, with 14 bases between. CDR1 is SNHLY, CDR2 FYNNEI, per germline. This CDR3 has 13 residues. The CDR3 is CAGEGPQNTEAFF. The CDR3 nucleotides read TGTGCCGGCGAGGGTCCACAGAACACTGAAGCTTTCTTT.

V is TRBV7-9 and J is TRBJ2-2; 7 bases are a match to TRBD1. CDR1 and CDR2 (germline): SEHNR, FQNEAQ (reference sequence). Trimming took 1 base from V and 5 from J; bases not matched to a gene: 4. CDR3 size: 15 residues. CDR3 nucleotides: TGTGCCAGCAGCTTAGGACAGGGTGTAACCGGGGAGCTGTTTTTT. This sequence encodes CASSLGQGVTGELFF.

The genes are TRBV7-2 and TRBJ1-5, with D unresolved. Trimming took 5 bases from V and 0 from J, leaving 8 bases between them. The CDR3 has 14 amino acids. Germline V gene data show CDR1 as SGHTA and CDR2 as FQGNSA. The CDR3 spells CASSERDSNQPQHF. CDR3 DNA: TGTGCCAGCAGCGAAAGAGATAGCAATCAGCCCCAGCATTTT.

This chain joins TRBV15 and TRBJ2-7; 7 bases align to TRBD2. This CDR3 has 15 amino acids. Per the germline V gene, CDR1 is LNHNV and CDR2 is YYDKDF (reference sequence). V dropped 3 bases and J dropped 7; count of bases not matched to a gene: 12. The CDR3 DNA reads as TGTGCCACCAGCAGGAGGGACTACCCCGTAGGGGAGCAGTACTTC. Translating it yields CATSRRDYPVGEQYF.

The V call is TRBV5-4, the J call TRBJ2-7; possibly TRBD2 for D (6 bases). The CDR3 extends over 14 amino acids. Germline CDR1 reads SGHNT; CDR2 reads YYREEE (reference sequence). The V end was cut by 2 bases, the J end by 0 bases, with 9 bases between. DNA for the CDR3: TGTGCCAGCAGCTTAACTAGCAGCTCCTACGAGCAGTACTTC. It codes for CASSLTSSSYEQYF.

The sample holds one count of this clone. The V and J genes are TRBV7-2 and TRBJ2-7; 11 bases fit TRBD1. The CDR3 totals 15 residues. J lost 7 bases, V lost 3 bases, and 8 bases had no gene match. Germline V gene sequence: CDR1 SGHTA, CDR2 FQGNSA. The CDR3 region is CASSFEGTGGREQYF. The CDR3 DNA is TGTGCCAGCAGCTTCGAGGGGACAGGGGGGCGGGAGCAGTACTTC.

The chain recombines TRBV7-2 with TRBJ2-3; 9 positions match TRBD1. Trimming cost V 1 base and J 9 bases; bases outside gene matches: 11. Germline V gene sequence: CDR1 SGHTA, CDR2 FQGNSA. There are 16 residues in the CDR3. Written as DNA, the CDR3 is TGTGCCAGCAGCTTAGTGGACAGGGGTCTCCAAGGGACGCAGTATTTT. Translation gives CASSLVDRGLQGTQYF.

This clone was seen a few times. The sample has other DNA sequences that encode this CDR3 too. The chain links TRBV27 to TRBJ2-1; 7 positions agree with TRBD2. V lost 2 bases, J lost 0 bases, and 4 bases stayed unmatched. Germline CDR1 reads MNHEY; CDR2 reads SMNVEV (reference sequence). This CDR3 is 16 amino acids long. The CDR3 DNA sequence: TGTGCCAGCAGTTTAGTGGGCGGGAGCTCCTACAATGAGCAGTTCTTC. Protein product: CASSLVGGSSYNEQFF.

CDR3 sequence (DNA): TGTGCCAGTAGTACACAGGGGCATACGCAGTATTTT. Its translation: CASSTQGHTQYF. The chain combines TRBV19 with TRBJ2-3; TRBD1 aligns across 7 bases. Germline lookup yields CDR1 LNHDA and CDR2 SQIVND (reference sequence). Germline trimming cut 4 bases from V and 7 bases from J; bases unmatched to any gene: 2. The CDR3 has 12 amino acids. The entire variable domain, with the rest obtained from reference TRBV19 and TRBJ2-3, is as follows: DGGITQSPKYLFRKEGQNVTLSCEQNLNHDAMYWYRQDPGQGLRLIYYSQIVNDFQKGDIAEGYSVSREKKESFPLTVTSAQKNPTAFYLCASSTQGHTQYFGPGTRLTVL.